The 2 T cell receptor beta chains listed next were all sequenced from one sample in a study of blood T cell repertoires in COVID-19. Sequenced by immunoSEQ multiplex PCR; TCRdb stores in-frame clones only, minus some. The top ten hold around 1.5% of the sample, which has more than 200,000 clones, around 84% seen once. Sequencing input: peripheral blood. These receptors all stem from a woman between 40 and 50 years old who had recovered from COVID-19.

This rearrangement joins TRBV9 to TRBJ1-2; 8 bases match TRBD1. This CDR3 has 12 amino acids. CDR1 and CDR2 (germline): SGDLS, YYNGEE. J lost 8 bases, V lost 6 bases, and 6 bases had no gene match. This CDR3 is CASKGQAEGYTF. DNA of the CDR3: TGTGCCAGCAAGGGACAGGCCGAGGGCTACACCTTC.

The chain links TRBV29-1 to TRBJ2-2; weak D call: TRBD2 (5 bases). This CDR3 region has 12 residues. Trimming cost V 7 bases and J 5 bases, with 11 bases left between them. Germline-derived CDR1 and CDR2 are SQVTM and ANQGSEA. The CDR3 DNA is TGCAGCGGGAGCACTAGTACCGGGGAGCTGTTTTTT. Its translation is CSGSTSTGELFF.